Listed below are T cell receptor beta chains from one sample, sequenced in a study of regulatory T cells in long-lasting Graves disease. TCRdb ran MiXCR on the multiplex PCR reads and lists one entry per CDR3 protein. The top ten hold roughly 12% of the sample, which has 200,000 to 250,000 distinct CDR3 sequences, less than 20% seen once. These data are also associated with another study on T cells in Graves' hyperthyroidism and ophthalmopathy.

The sample here was peripheral blood mononuclear cells (PBMCs), taken at new diagnosis, from a patient treated with antithyroid drugs. The receptors originated from a woman younger than 45 with Graves disease. Each CDR3 is given with its conserved first and last residue. Fields, in order: V gene, clone size, CDR3 length, CDR3 protein. Clone size is not always given. Where it is, it says once, few, many or a class for expanded clones.

v_call: TRBV28
clone_size: many
cdr3_length: 14
cdr3_aa: CASRTGGLNTEAFF

v_call: TRBV18
clone_size: many
cdr3_length: 14
cdr3_aa: CASSVTATADTQYF

v_call: TRBV29-1
clone_size: -
cdr3_length: 13
cdr3_aa: CSEKAGRGKTQYF

v_call: TRBV5-1
clone_size: many
cdr3_length: 12
cdr3_aa: CASSRTGYGYTF

v_call: TRBV28
clone_size: -
cdr3_length: 15
cdr3_aa: CASRQGLSNTGELFF

v_call: TRBV18
clone_size: many
cdr3_length: 18
cdr3_aa: CASSPTLGTLVGGGEQFF

v_call: TRBV12-3/TRBV12-4
clone_size: -
cdr3_length: 15
cdr3_aa: CASTGPTVSSYEQYF

v_call: TRBV12-3/TRBV12-4
clone_size: many
cdr3_length: 15
cdr3_aa: CASSLDSRGTDTQYF

v_call: TRBV11-3
clone_size: many
cdr3_length: 12
cdr3_aa: CASQQETYEQYF

v_call: TRBV24-1
clone_size: many
cdr3_length: 14
cdr3_aa: CATSESGPQETQYF

v_call: TRBV2
clone_size: many
cdr3_length: 14
cdr3_aa: CASTGGRGLEKLFF

v_call: TRBV9
clone_size: -
cdr3_length: 15
cdr3_aa: CASSVAVGTYNEQFF

v_call: TRBV6-4
clone_size: -
cdr3_length: 16
cdr3_aa: CASRIRDRGQSYERYF

v_call: TRBV11-2
clone_size: many
cdr3_length: 14
cdr3_aa: CASSLDRSNYGYTF

v_call: TRBV11-2
clone_size: many
cdr3_length: 15
cdr3_aa: CASSLVGDLAYEQYF

v_call: TRBV28
clone_size: many
cdr3_length: 16
cdr3_aa: CASRPLRAGETDTQYF

v_call: TRBV27
clone_size: many
cdr3_length: 12
cdr3_aa: CATGLFRQPQHF

v_call: TRBV20-1
clone_size: many
cdr3_length: 13
cdr3_aa: CSAPGQNTYEQYF

v_call: TRBV10-2
clone_size: many
cdr3_length: 15
cdr3_aa: CASRFDRASNQPQHF

v_call: TRBV30
clone_size: -
cdr3_length: 13
cdr3_aa: CAWNRDVGFEQYF

v_call: TRBV29-1
clone_size: many
cdr3_length: 14
cdr3_aa: CSVDRGQGGETQYF

v_call: TRBV27
clone_size: many
cdr3_length: 15
cdr3_aa: CASSPGWNSNSPLHF

v_call: TRBV27
clone_size: many
cdr3_length: 14
cdr3_aa: CASSFASGRYEQYF

v_call: TRBV11-1
clone_size: -
cdr3_length: 16
cdr3_aa: CASSTQGRTPYNEQFF

v_call: TRBV19
clone_size: many
cdr3_length: 14
cdr3_aa: CASKQTSGANVLTF

v_call: TRBV20-1
clone_size: -
cdr3_length: 13
cdr3_aa: CSAGAGGSDTQYF

v_call: TRBV5-1
clone_size: many
cdr3_length: 17
cdr3_aa: CASSYYSGGANTGELFF

v_call: TRBV19
clone_size: many
cdr3_length: 12
cdr3_aa: CASSTGHTEAFF

v_call: TRBV11-2
clone_size: -
cdr3_length: 14
cdr3_aa: CASSLARGPQPQHF

v_call: TRBV20-1
clone_size: many
cdr3_length: 16
cdr3_aa: CSARAYEGAGNTEAFF

v_call: TRBV6-1
clone_size: many
cdr3_length: 15
cdr3_aa: CASRRGQESNEKLFF

v_call: TRBV28
clone_size: many
cdr3_length: 16
cdr3_aa: CASRQQPRAGNQPQHF

v_call: TRBV20-1
clone_size: -
cdr3_length: 12
cdr3_aa: CSASAWNTEAFF

v_call: TRBV15
clone_size: many
cdr3_length: 14
cdr3_aa: CATSRGVGMDEQYF

v_call: TRBV12-3/TRBV12-4
clone_size: -
cdr3_length: 19
cdr3_aa: CASSLARGLAGASTDTQYF

v_call: TRBV30
clone_size: many
cdr3_length: 14
cdr3_aa: CAWSVLASTDTQYF

v_call: TRBV25-1
clone_size: many
cdr3_length: 12
cdr3_aa: CASSDRTGEAFF

v_call: TRBV5-1
clone_size: -
cdr3_length: 16
cdr3_aa: CASSLAGTGFIRELFF

v_call: TRBV28
clone_size: many
cdr3_length: 17
cdr3_aa: CASSFPTSGLTYNEQFF

v_call: TRBV7-6
clone_size: many
cdr3_length: 16
cdr3_aa: CASSLGEAGGGTEAFF

v_call: TRBV3-1
clone_size: -
cdr3_length: 16
cdr3_aa: CASSHLGTGYVVEQFF

v_call: TRBV5-1
clone_size: many
cdr3_length: 15
cdr3_aa: CASSASGTSGESQYF

v_call: TRBV20-1
clone_size: many
cdr3_length: 9
cdr3_aa: CSANSPLHF

v_call: TRBV29-1
clone_size: -
cdr3_length: 12
cdr3_aa: CSGRMGGYEQFF

v_call: TRBV5-5
clone_size: many
cdr3_length: 13
cdr3_aa: CASSRGSGETQYF

v_call: TRBV20-1
clone_size: many
cdr3_length: 16
cdr3_aa: CSARTKVPDLVNEQFF

v_call: TRBV12-3/TRBV12-4
clone_size: -
cdr3_length: 14
cdr3_aa: CASSFVAGGNEQFF

v_call: TRBV3-1
clone_size: -
cdr3_length: 15
cdr3_aa: CASSHHRTGGNEQYF

v_call: TRBV28
clone_size: many
cdr3_length: 13
cdr3_aa: CASKGTGGFEQYF